Detailed here is one T cell receptor (beta chain). Those enrolled, adults aged 18 to 89 years, came from about two dozen US areas. Each participant's cohort was designated according to participant-reported clinical history. Germline V CDR1 and CDR2: SGDLS, YYNGEE. J gave up 3 bases and V 4 bases, and 15 bases lay outside the gene matches. CDR3 length: 20 residues. Sequencing was performed with immunoSEQ multiplex PCR; in TCRdb, only in-frame clones are kept and a portion is missing. The sample holds roughly 150,000 clones, roughly 80% seen once. These data belong to a study of blood T cell repertoires in COVID-19.

Sequences were obtained from PBMCs or T cells enriched from blood (not recorded which). The V call is TRBV9, the J call TRBJ2-2, with TRBD2 matching 13 bases. The receptor comes from a woman in her thirties or forties with acute COVID-19. CDR3 residues: CASSPRTSGSTPGDTGELFF. CDR3 DNA sequence: TGTGCCAGCAGCCCCCGGACTAGCGGGAGCACGCCCGGGGACACCGGGGAGCTGTTTTTT.